This T cell receptor (beta chain) was found in a study of T cells in Graves' hyperthyroidism and ophthalmopathy. Study results and limitations: Through a model of 13 V-J features, ophthalmopathy was separated from stable hyperthyroidism.

There were TCR beta CDR3 regions amplified from RNA transcripts. Initially, a first-round RT-PCR of the TCR CDR3 employed the HTBI primer set. TCRdb redid the calling of the multiplex PCR reads with MiXCR, one entry per CDR3 protein. Counted here are some 350,000 distinct CDR3 sequences, around 15% occurring once; the ten biggest clones make up roughly a fifth. Germline CDR1 is GTSNPN and CDR2 is SVGIG (reference sequence). This CDR3 is built from 14 residues. The V end was cut by 1 base, the J end by 0 bases, with 7 bases between. Clinical symptoms, serum thyroxine, TRAb, thyroid ultrasound and orbital computed tomography informed diagnoses. At least ten counts were recorded for this clonotype. Its antigen is currently unknown.

The rearrangement uses TRBV30 and TRBJ2-1; D gene ambiguous. The TCR originated in a woman aged 55-69 years with Graves' ophthalmopathy. Sequencing was done on a sample of blood. DNA for the CDR3: TGTGCCTGGAGTGGTGGCCCCTCCTACAATGAGCAGTTCTTC. Residues: CAWSGGPSYNEQFF.